One T cell receptor (beta chain) is described in this entry. Antigen specificity is unknown. Clones were sequenced by immunoSEQ multiplex PCR, and TCRdb holds only the in-frame ones, with some missing. There are about 14,000 clones in the sample; roughly 71% occur only once, and roughly 2.5% lies in the top ten. The data derive from a study of neoadjuvant anti-PD-1 for oral cavity cancer. Germline assignment: CDR1 SEHNR and CDR2 FQNEAQ (reference sequence). CDR3 length equals 14 residues. Trimming pared 5 bases from V and 3 bases from J, leaving 10 bases between. The time point denotes: after neoadjuvant nivolumab, at surgical resection. Study-wide points: Each response group had just three patients in TCR analyses. Treg/Th17 ratio rose with pretreatment blood and fell with post-treatment tumor TCRbeta clonality.

The specimen was PBMCs, collected after nivolumab (anti-PD-1) treatment. The sequence was collected from a person between 35 and 79 years old with oral cavity squamous cell carcinoma. This chain links TRBV7-9 with TRBJ2-2, with D unresolved. CDR3 DNA sequence: TGTGCCAGCAGCGCCCGAAGTTACACCGGGGAGCTGTTTTTT. Encoded protein: CASSARSYTGELFF. The whole variable domain, remainder taken from reference TRBV7-9 and TRBJ2-2, is DTGVSQNPRHKITKRGQNVTFRCDPISEHNRLYWYRQTLGQGPEFLTYFQNEAQLEKSRLLSDRFSAERPKGSFSTLEIQRTEQGDSAMYLCASSARSYTGELFFGEGSRLTVL.